The following is a T cell receptor beta chain sequence with its context. The data belong to a study of blood T cells in healthy people across ages. A second PCR, run for roughly 7 to 11 cycles, used a sample-barcoded 5' primer plus a J-beta primer mix. TCRdb independently ran MiXCR on the 5' RACE reads; one entry per CDR3 protein. Among 1 million or so distinct CDR3 sequences, around 45% were seen once, and the ten largest hold under 20%. The V segment lost 5 bases and the J segment 2 bases; nucleotides outside the gene matches: 2. There are 13 residues in the CDR3. The germline CDR1 and CDR2 sequences are DFQATT and SNEGSKA (reference sequence).

The chain carries TRBV20-1 and TRBJ1-5; 8 nucleotides match TRBD1. The sequenced material came from blood. This clonotype originated in a woman aged 55-69 years in good health. The DNA of the CDR3 is TGCAGTGCTGGGGGACAGGGCAATCAGCCCCAGCATTTT. It specifies CSAGGQGNQPQHF.